This is a list of T cell receptor beta chains from one sample in a study of draining lymph node invasion in breast cancer. Each CDR3 protein gets one entry after TCRdb re-called the bulk RNA-seq reads with MiXCR. The data hold 3,000 to 4,000 distinct CDR3 sequences, with roughly half observed a single time. Sequencing was carried out using sorted memory Tregs from a lymph node. The source of these receptors is a female donor with luminal breast cancer. The CDR3 runs from the conserved cysteine through the conserved F or W. The D gene is left open where the match is weak. The size of a clone is reported for some rows only, either as once, few or many, or as a class for expanded clones.

j_gene | d_gene | v_gene | abundance | CDR3aa | CDR3nt
TRBJ1-5 | - | TRBV7-8 | - | CASSSVFGSNQPQHF | TGTGCCAGCAGCTCCGTCTTTGGGAGCAATCAGCCCCAGCATTTT
TRBJ2-1 | TRBD1 | TRBV6-5 | few | CASSYRDRVYEQFF | TGTGCCAGCAGTTACCGGGACAGGGTCTATGAGCAGTTCTTC
TRBJ1-2 | - | TRBV28 | few | CASSLDGGRYNGYTF | TGTGCCAGCAGTTTAGATGGGGGGAGGTACAATGGCTACACCTTC
TRBJ1-2 | - | TRBV2 | - | CASRAEYGYTF | TGTGCCAGCAGGGCAGAGTATGGCTACACCTTC
TRBJ1-2 | TRBD1 | TRBV4-2 | - | CASSQAGGAYGYTF | TGTGCCAGCAGCCAAGCAGGGGGCGCTTACGGCTACACCTTC
TRBJ2-1 | TRBD1 | TRBV7-2 | - | CASSSFGTGNNEQFF | TGTGCCAGCAGCTCTTTCGGGACAGGGAATAATGAGCAGTTCTTC
TRBJ1-4 | - | TRBV20-1 | - | CSARDLTGENEKPFF | TGCAGTGCTAGAGATCTAACAGGAGAGAATGAAAAACCGTTTTTT
TRBJ1-5 | - | TRBV7-2 | - | CASSLGRGHNQPQHF | TGTGCCAGCAGCTTAGGTCGGGGTCATAATCAGCCCCAGCATTTT
TRBJ2-4 | - | TRBV30 | - | CAWSPPGPLAKNIQYF | TGTGCCTGGAGCCCCCCGGGACCTCTAGCGAAAAACATTCAGTACTTC
TRBJ2-2 | - | TRBV28 | once | CASSVQSLTGELFF | TGTGCCAGCAGTGTGCAGAGCTTAACCGGGGAGCTGTTTTTT
TRBJ2-1 | TRBD2 | TRBV12-3/TRBV12-4 | - | CASSFPSGRAGEQFF | TGTGCCAGCAGTTTTCCTAGCGGGAGGGCCGGTGAGCAGTTCTTC
TRBJ1-1 | - | TRBV28 | - | CASSLAGGPVSTEAFF | TGTGCCAGCAGTCTCGCGGGAGGGCCAGTGTCCACTGAAGCTTTCTTT
TRBJ1-3 | - | TRBV10-3 | - | CAISLETSGNTIYF | TGTGCCATCAGTCTCGAGACCTCTGGAAACACCATATATTTT
TRBJ2-7 | - | TRBV7-2 | few | CASSLTPGWEQYF | TGTGCCAGCAGCTTGACTCCGGGATGGGAGCAGTACTTC
TRBJ1-1 | - | TRBV12-3/TRBV12-4 | - | CASTLEGGKAFF | TGTGCCAGCACCCTGGAGGGGGGGAAAGCTTTCTTT
TRBJ1-1 | TRBD1 | TRBV5-1 | - | CASSLSPGGFPRLNTEAFF | TGCGCCAGCAGCTTGAGTCCAGGGGGATTTCCCCGGCTGAACACTGAAGCTTTCTTT
TRBJ2-1 | TRBD2 | TRBV19 | - | CASKKLAGGNEQFF | TGTGCCAGTAAGAAACTAGCGGGGGGCAATGAGCAGTTCTTC